Below, 9 T cell receptor beta chains from the same sample are listed, as sequenced in a study of cytomegalovirus exposure and HLA in healthy donors. The repertoire was sequenced with immunoSEQ multiplex PCR; TCRdb's copy has only in-frame clones and lacks some. This sample has 150,000 or so clones, with just under 85% found just once. Sequenced input: PBMCs. Receptor source: a man aged 30 to 45 in good health and CMV-seropositive.

CDR3 sequence: CASSSRGAGGRNTGELFF. The DNA of the CDR3 is TGTGCCAGCAGCTCCCGGGGAGCGGGGGGGCGAAACACCGGGGAGCTGTTTTTT. The chain links TRBV7-2 to TRBJ2-2; 10 bases are shared with TRBD2. The germline CDR1 and CDR2 sequences are SGHTA and FQGNSA. CDR3 length: 18 amino acids. With V trimmed by 4 bases and J by 2 bases, 10 bases remained unmatched.

The chain joins TRBV9 to TRBJ1-1; 9 bases fit TRBD1. CDR3 length equals 16 residues. V gave up 4 bases and J gave up 5 bases; unmatched junction bases: 12. CDR1 and CDR2 (germline): SGDLS, YYNGEE. The CDR3 spells CASSPRDRETFTEAFF. The CDR3 coding sequence is TGTGCCAGCAGCCCCCGGGACAGGGAGACGTTTACTGAAGCTTTCTTT. Combining the CDR3 with reference TRBV9 and TRBJ1-1 gives the whole variable domain DSGVTQTPKHLITATGQRVTLRCSPRSGDLSVYWYQQSLDQGLQFLIQYYNGEERAKGNILERFSAQQFPDLHSELNLSSLELGDSALYFCASSPRDRETFTEAFFGQGTRLTVV.

The chain uses TRBV19 and TRBJ2-2, with D possibly matching TRBD2 (5 bases). V lost 5 bases, J lost 2 bases, and 15 bases lay in between. Germline V gene sequence: CDR1 LNHDA, CDR2 SQIVND (reference sequence). The CDR3 consists of 16 residues. CDR3: CASSPRIATNTGELFF. The CDR3 DNA is TGTGCCAGTAGTCCCCGAATAGCGACCAACACCGGGGAGCTGTTTTTT.

The rearrangement joins TRBV5-1 to TRBJ2-2, with a tentative D call TRBD1 (6 bases). The CDR3 is made up of 14 amino acids. The V gene lost 5 bases and the J gene lost 9 bases, with 17 bases spanning the gap. Germline CDR1 and CDR2: SGHRS and YFSETQ. In nucleotides, the CDR3 is TGCGCCAGCAGTCCGACAGGAAGGGGTCGGGAGCTGTTTTTT. It yields the protein CASSPTGRGRELFF.

V is TRBV11-2 and J is TRBJ1-5; 8 nucleotides align to TRBD1. The V segment lost 5 bases and the J segment 5 bases; nucleotides outside the gene matches: 5. The CDR3 has 14 amino acids. From germline, CDR1 is SGHAT and CDR2 FQNNGV. CDR3 protein: CASSPGQGYQPQHF. Here the CDR3 DNA reads TGTGCCAGCAGCCCTGGACAGGGATATCAGCCCCAGCATTTT.

The chain is built from TRBV13 and TRBJ1-1, with TRBD1 matching 10 bases. Germline CDR1 PRHDT, CDR2 FYEKMQ (reference sequence). V lost 4 bases to trimming and J lost 5 bases; unmatched junction nucleotides: 4. The CDR3 extends over 14 amino acids. The CDR3 reads CASSYGTGVTEAFF. The DNA of the CDR3 is TGTGCCAGCAGCTACGGGACAGGGGTTACTGAAGCTTTCTTT.

The chain is built from TRBV4-1 and TRBJ2-1, with TRBD2 matching over 11 bases. CDR1 MGHRA and CDR2 YSYEKL come from the germline V gene. CDR3 length: 15 amino acids. J lost 11 bases, V lost 4 bases, and 10 bases had no gene match. The CDR3 reads CASSPQTSGAYKQFF. CDR3 in DNA: TGCGCCAGCAGCCCCCAGACTAGCGGGGCCTATAAGCAGTTCTTC.

The chain carries TRBV6-5 and TRBJ1-1; TRBD1 aligns across 7 bases. The ends lost 9 bases at V and 3 bases at J; junction bases unmatched: 7. Germline CDR1 is MNHEY and CDR2 is SVGAGI. This CDR3 is built from 13 residues. The CDR3 nucleotides are TGTGCCAGTAGACAGGGAAGGGACACTGAAGCTTTCTTT. Amino acid sequence: CASRQGRDTEAFF.

This sequence joins TRBV6-5 and TRBJ2-7; TRBD2 agrees at 7 bases. The CDR3 loop spans 15 amino acids. Per germline, CDR1 MNHEY and CDR2 SVGAGI. V shed 2 bases and J 0 bases; nucleotides not matched to a gene: 4. The CDR3 DNA follows: TGTGCCAGCAGTTACGGGGGGGTCAGCTCCTACGAGCAGTACTTC. This codes for CASSYGGVSSYEQYF.